This T cell receptor beta chain was observed in a study of T cells in Graves' hyperthyroidism and ophthalmopathy. Study-wide context: Prior to any treatment, at the point of initial diagnosis, peripheral blood was collected.

Researchers amplified the TCR beta CDR3 regions from RNA transcripts. First-round RT-PCR targeting the TCR CDR3 was performed with the HTBI primer set. MiXCR, applied by TCRdb to the multiplex PCR reads, yields one record per CDR3 protein. The sample contains a few hundred thousand distinct CDR3 sequences, roughly a fifth of which appear only once. This clonotype has a single count. Over 9 ml of fresh peripheral blood supplied the PBMCs. Material for sequencing was blood. The clonotype originates from a woman in her fifties or sixties with Graves' hyperthyroidism.

The CDR3 loop reads CASSSTGAGGYGYTF. In DNA form, the CDR3 reads TGTGCCAGCAGTTCTACAGGGGCAGGGGGCTATGGCTACACCTTC. The V gene is TRBV28, the J gene TRBJ1-2, with 7 bases identical to TRBD1. Germline V gene data show CDR1 as MDHEN and CDR2 as SYDVKM. The length of the CDR3 is 15 residues. Trimming removed 4 bases from V and 4 bases from J; junction bases left unmatched: 9.